A single sample gave rise to the 28 T cell receptor beta chains below, sequenced in a study of blood T cell repertoires in COVID-19. TCRdb's table, derived via immunoSEQ multiplex PCR, lists solely in-frame clones and lacks some. Here the sample spans about 190,000 clones, roughly 82% being singletons. Source material: PBMCs or T cells enriched from blood (not recorded which). All receptors come from a woman younger than 45 who had recovered from COVID-19.

This chain uses TRBV18 with TRBJ2-7, with D uncertain. Germline V gene data show CDR1 as KGHSH and CDR2 as LQKENI. CDR3 length: 12 residues. V shed 3 bases and J shed 10 bases, with 13 bases lying between them. CDR3 coding DNA: TGTGCCAGCTCACCTACCATGGGCGTACAGTACTTC. Protein product: CASSPTMGVQYF.

The CDR3 DNA follows: TGTGCCTGGAAGGACGGGGGGAAGACCCAGTACTTC. Its protein product is CAWKDGGKTQYF. This chain joins TRBV30 and TRBJ2-5; TRBD2 matches at 7 bases. Trimming at V came to 4 bases and at J to 6 bases, leaving 5 bases not matched to a gene. This CDR3 is built from 12 residues. The V gene's germline CDR1 is GTSNPN and CDR2 SVGIG (reference sequence).

The chain uses TRBV15 and TRBJ2-5, with 8 bases fitting TRBD2. Germline CDR1 is LNHNV and CDR2 is YYDKDF (reference sequence). This CDR3 comprises 14 residues. Trimming at V came to 7 bases and at J to 2 bases, leaving 6 bases not matched to a gene. In DNA, the CDR3 is TGTGCCACCAACCGCCCGGGAGGGCAAGAGACCCAGTACTTC. Translating gives CATNRPGGQETQYF.

The chain has TRBV11-2 and TRBJ2-3; 8 bases map to TRBD2. Per the germline V gene, CDR1 is SGHAT and CDR2 is FQNNGV. CDR3 length: 15 residues. V shed 8 bases and J 10 bases; nucleotides not matched to a gene: 17. The CDR3 loop reads CASSPEGSGSAAQYF. CDR3 DNA sequence: TGTGCCAGCTCCCCCGAAGGGAGCGGGAGTGCAGCGCAGTATTTT.

J is TRBJ2-2 and V is TRBV25-1; 9 bases line up with TRBD1. The CDR3 length is 15 residues. The germline CDR1 and CDR2 sequences are MGHDK and SYGVNS. The V and J ends lost 4 bases and 3 bases, in that order; junction bases with no gene match: 3. The CDR3 spells CASSGWTGDTGELFF. Written as DNA, the CDR3 is TGTGCCAGCAGTGGCTGGACAGGGGACACCGGGGAGCTGTTTTTT.

The rearrangement links TRBV6-5 to TRBJ1-1; D not certain. Between the trimmed V and J ends, which lost 0 bases and 3 bases, there was a span of 14 bases. Germline V gives CDR1 MNHEY, CDR2 SVGAGI. The CDR3 contains 16 residues. The CDR3 reads CASSYSAVDIDTEAFF. Here the CDR3 DNA reads TGTGCCAGCAGTTACTCAGCAGTAGACATAGACACTGAAGCTTTCTTT.

The J gene is TRBJ1-2, the V gene TRBV27; possible D gene TRBD1, 6 bases. CDR3 length equals 14 residues. The germline CDR1 and CDR2 sequences are MNHEY and SMNVEV (reference sequence). V lost 8 bases and J 4 bases, leaving 17 bases between the germline ends. CDR3 nucleotide sequence: TGTGCCAGCGGAGCAGGGGATGCCCGCTATGGCTACACCTTC. This gives the protein CASGAGDARYGYTF.

V gene TRBV21-1 combines with J gene TRBJ2-3; no DNA check was done on the table's D call, TRBD2. TRBV21-1 is a known pseudogene. The CDR3 spans 14 residues. CDR3 amino acids: CASSKFSSTDTQYF. CDR3 DNA: TGTGCCAGCAGCAAATTTTCTAGCACAGATACGCAGTATTTT.

This clone has a single count. The rearrangement joins TRBV10-3 to TRBJ1-1; D is uncertain. V dropped 6 bases and J dropped 6 bases, with 14 bases sitting between them. The CDR3 contains 13 residues. CDR1 and CDR2 (germline): ENHRY, SYGVKD. Here the CDR3 reads CAIRIQAKSEAFF. The CDR3 DNA sequence: TGTGCCATCAGAATCCAGGCCAAGTCTGAAGCTTTCTTT.

The V and J genes are TRBV5-6 and TRBJ2-5; D remains ambiguous. Trimming shortened V by 3 bases and J by 2 bases, and 17 bases separated the two germline ends. Germline values: CDR1 SGHDT, CDR2 YYEEEE. This CDR3 has 16 residues. CDR3 sequence: CASSSLGRMLQETQYF. CDR3 nucleotide sequence: TGTGCCAGCAGCTCCCTGGGCAGGATGCTTCAAGAGACCCAGTACTTC.

V gene TRBV18 combines with J gene TRBJ1-1; 7 bases match TRBD1. CDR1 KGHSH and CDR2 LQKENI come from the germline V gene. The CDR3 runs to 14 residues. J lost 1 base, V lost 3 bases, and 2 bases had no gene match. CDR3 loop: CASSPTGRNTEAFF. The DNA of the CDR3 is TGTGCCAGCTCACCGACAGGGAGGAACACTGAAGCTTTCTTT.

The chain carries TRBV6-5 and TRBJ1-5; 7 nucleotides match TRBD1. The V gene's germline CDR1 is MNHEY and CDR2 SVGAGI. The CDR3 is 15 amino acids. V shed 4 bases, J shed 2 bases, and the junction held 5 bases outside the gene matches. CDR3 region: CASSSGQIRNQPQHF. As DNA, the CDR3 is TGTGCCAGCAGTTCGGGACAGATCCGCAATCAGCCCCAGCATTTT.

CDR3 in amino acids: CASSLADQPQHF. In DNA form, the CDR3 reads TGTGCCAGCAGTTTAGCGGATCAGCCCCAGCATTTT. The chain uses TRBV28 and TRBJ1-5; D gene unclear. Trimming took 2 bases from V and 5 from J, leaving 4 bases between them. CDR1 and CDR2 from the germline V gene are MDHEN and SYDVKM. The CDR3 has 12 amino acids.

The chain recombines TRBV7-9 with TRBJ2-7; 10 bases match TRBD1. V was pared by 2 bases and J by 3 bases, with 10 bases of the junction left unmatched. The germline gives CDR1 SEHNR, CDR2 FQNEAQ (reference sequence). The CDR3 is 17 residues long. The CDR3 sequence is CASSLSPGTGVYYEQYF. CDR3 nucleotide sequence: TGTGCCAGCAGCTTAAGCCCAGGGACAGGGGTTTACTACGAGCAGTACTTC.

In this sample, this clone turned up once. V usage is TRBV11-3 and J usage is TRBJ2-1, with 8 bases identical to TRBD2. With 0 bases clipped from V and 6 bases from J, the junction kept 19 bases outside the gene matches. This CDR3 is 20 amino acids long. Germline V lookup: CDR1 SGHNT, CDR2 YENEEA. The CDR3 here is CASSLDYYGGRTSGGNEQFF. The DNA of the CDR3 is TGTGCCAGCAGCTTAGACTACTACGGCGGGAGGACCTCGGGGGGCAATGAGCAGTTCTTC. The full variable domain, rest sourced from reference TRBV11-3 and TRBJ2-1, is EAGVVQSPRYKIIEKKQPVAFWCNPISGHNTLYWYLQNLGQGPELLIRYENEEAVDDSQLPKDRFSAERLKGVDSTLKIQPAELGDSAVYLCASSLDYYGGRTSGGNEQFFGPGTRLTVL.

The CDR3: CASSLGPGVGRLAGVEQYF. The CDR3 DNA is TGTGCCAGCAGCTTAGGGCCTGGGGTTGGGAGGCTAGCGGGAGTGGAGCAGTACTTC. V usage is TRBV11-2 and J usage is TRBJ2-7; 10 positions match TRBD2. The germline V gene encodes CDR1 SGHAT and CDR2 FQNNGV. CDR3 size: 19 residues. Trimming removed 1 base from V and 7 bases from J; junction bases left unmatched: 19.

V is TRBV28 and J is TRBJ2-5, with 14 bases aligning to TRBD2. With V trimmed by 3 bases and J by 3 bases, 3 bases remained unmatched. Per the germline V gene, CDR1 is MDHEN and CDR2 is SYDVKM. CDR3 length: 16 residues. The CDR3 nucleotides read TGTGCCAGCAGTTTCGGACTAGCGGGAGGAGAAGAGACCCAGTACTTC. Translating gives CASSFGLAGGEETQYF.

This rearrangement joins TRBV19 to TRBJ2-2; D is possibly TRBD2 (6 bases). The CDR3 is 15 amino acids. Deletions cut 9 bases from V and 4 bases from J, with 18 bases between. CDR1 and CDR2 from the germline V gene are LNHDA and SQIVND (reference sequence). The CDR3 bases are TGTGCCAGCACCCTAACTCGGGAGCTCACCGGGGAGCTGTTTTTT. As protein: CASTLTRELTGELFF.

V is TRBV28 and J is TRBJ1-5, with no clear D. There are 16 residues in the CDR3. With 5 bases removed from V and 2 bases from J, the gap between germline ends came to 16 bases. CDR1 is MDHEN and CDR2 is SYDVKM in the germline V gene. The CDR3 DNA reads as TGTGCCAGCAGTGCACGAGAGGGCGGACGCAATCAGCCCCAGCATTTT. It translates to CASSAREGGRNQPQHF.

This clone was detected only a few times. V is TRBV28 and J is TRBJ2-7; the match to TRBD2 covers 13 bases. J was trimmed by 3 bases and V by 5 bases; bases with no gene match: 1. The CDR3 has 14 residues. Looked up from germline, CDR1 is MDHEN and CDR2 is SYDVKM. CDR3 residues: CASSGTSGNYEQYF. DNA for the CDR3: TGTGCCAGCAGTGGGACTAGCGGGAACTACGAGCAGTACTTC.

J is TRBJ2-7 and V is TRBV11-1; D gene uncertain. The CDR3 is 11 residues long. Germline CDR1 and CDR2: SGHAT and FQDESV (reference sequence). V lost 4 bases and J lost 3, with 4 bases in between. The DNA of the CDR3 is TGTGCCAGCAGCTCAGGCTACGAGCAGTACTTC. Amino acid sequence: CASSSGYEQYF. Together with reference TRBV11-1 and TRBJ2-7, the CDR3 gives the full variable domain: EAEVAQSPRYKITEKSQAVAFWCDPISGHATLYWYRQILGQGPELLVQFQDESVVDDSQLPKDRFSAERLKGVDSTLKIQPAELGDSAMYLCASSSGYEQYFGPGTRLTVT.

A single count supports this clone. V and J are TRBV2 and TRBJ1-2; D uncertain. V shed 6 bases and J shed 4 bases, with 12 bases lying between them. Germline CDR1 is SNHLY and CDR2 is FYNNEI. The CDR3 is 13 residues long. This chain's CDR3 is CASRGASSYGYTF. The CDR3 DNA is TGTGCCAGCAGGGGTGCTTCTAGCTATGGCTACACCTTC. Filled out from reference TRBV2 and TRBJ1-2, the complete variable domain reads EPEVTQTPSHQVTQMGQEVILRCVPISNHLYFYWYRQILGQKVEFLVSFYNNEISEKSEIFDDQFSVERPDGSNFTLKIRSTKLEDSAMYFCASRGASSYGYTFGSGTRLTVV.

The chain carries TRBV4-1 and TRBJ2-7; TRBD2 matches 12 bases. V shed 2 bases and J 7 bases; nucleotides not matched to a gene: 12. Germline V gene lookup returns CDR1 MGHRA and CDR2 YSYEKL. The CDR3 totals 17 residues. The CDR3 bases are TGCGCCAGCAGCCAACTTCTAGCGGGAGGGCCCTCTAAAGAGCAGTACTTC. This gives the protein CASSQLLAGGPSKEQYF.

The V gene is TRBV18, the J gene TRBJ1-1; 7 nucleotides line up with TRBD1. With 4 bases clipped from V and 6 bases from J, the junction kept 5 bases outside the gene matches. The CDR3 extends over 13 amino acids. CDR1 KGHSH and CDR2 LQKENI come from the germline V gene. The CDR3, as DNA: TGTGCCAGCTCACAGGGGGCGGGCGCTGAAGCTTTCTTT. Protein: CASSQGAGAEAFF.

The rearrangement joins TRBV5-6 to TRBJ2-1, with 8 bases that match TRBD2. The CDR3 is 15 amino acids. Per the germline V gene, CDR1 is SGHDT and CDR2 is YYEEEE. V shed 2 bases, J shed 8 bases, and the junction held 9 bases outside the gene matches. The CDR3 is CASSFERESGDEQFF. The CDR3, as DNA: TGTGCCAGCAGCTTTGAGCGGGAGAGCGGCGATGAGCAGTTCTTC.

The J gene is TRBJ1-6, the V gene TRBV5-1; D unresolved. Trimming cost V 0 bases and J 7 bases, with 11 bases left between them. The CDR3 has 15 amino acids. Germline loops: CDR1 SGHRS, CDR2 YFSETQ. The CDR3: CASSLGTAENSPLHF. Written as DNA, the CDR3 is TGCGCCAGCAGCTTGGGAACAGCTGAGAATTCACCCCTCCACTTT.

This clone was recorded once. V usage is TRBV4-2 and J usage is TRBJ2-2; 7 nucleotides line up with TRBD2. The length of the CDR3 is 17 residues. J lost 1 base, V lost 0 bases, and 5 bases had no gene match. Germline V gene data show CDR1 as LGHNA and CDR2 as YNFKEQ. CDR3 in amino acids: CASSQERSSGNTGELFF. CDR3 coding DNA: TGTGCCAGCAGCCAAGAAAGGTCTAGCGGGAACACCGGGGAGCTGTTTTTT.

There are a few counts of this clone. The chain has TRBV14 and TRBJ2-3; TRBD2 matches 12 bases. Trimming cost V 1 base and J 5 bases; bases outside gene matches: 7. CDR3 length equals 17 residues. Germline CDR1 is SGHDN and CDR2 is FVKESK. The CDR3 reads CASSQGRLAGDRDTQYF. CDR3 sequence (DNA): TGTGCCAGCAGCCAAGGACGACTAGCGGGAGACAGAGATACGCAGTATTTT.